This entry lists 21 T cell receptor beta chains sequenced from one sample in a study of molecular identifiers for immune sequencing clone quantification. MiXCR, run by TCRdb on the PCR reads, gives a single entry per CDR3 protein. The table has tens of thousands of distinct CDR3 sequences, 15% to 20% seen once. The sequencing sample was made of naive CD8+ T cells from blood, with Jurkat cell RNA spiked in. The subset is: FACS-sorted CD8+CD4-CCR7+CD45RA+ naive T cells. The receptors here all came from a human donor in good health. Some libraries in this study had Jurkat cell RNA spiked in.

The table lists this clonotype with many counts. DNA for the CDR3: TGTGCCAGCAGCCCTTCTGGAAACACCATATATTTT. As protein: CASSPSGNTIYF. V and J are TRBV12-3 or TRBV12-4 and TRBJ1-3; D is undetermined. Trimming left V 6 bases short and J 1 base short, with 4 bases between. CDR3 length: 12 residues.

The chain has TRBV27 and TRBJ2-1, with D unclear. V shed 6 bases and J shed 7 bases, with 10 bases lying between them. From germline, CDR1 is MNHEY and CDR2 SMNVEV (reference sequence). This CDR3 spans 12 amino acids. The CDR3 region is CASSEVGNEQFF. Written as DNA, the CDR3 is TGTGCCAGCAGCGAGGTTGGGAATGAGCAGTTCTTC.

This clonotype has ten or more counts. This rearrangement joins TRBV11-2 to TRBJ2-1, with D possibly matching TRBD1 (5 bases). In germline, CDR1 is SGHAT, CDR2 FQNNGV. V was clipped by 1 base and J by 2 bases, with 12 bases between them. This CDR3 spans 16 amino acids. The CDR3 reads CASSLVFQGAYNEQFF. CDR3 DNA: TGTGCCAGCAGCTTAGTATTCCAGGGTGCCTACAATGAGCAGTTCTTC. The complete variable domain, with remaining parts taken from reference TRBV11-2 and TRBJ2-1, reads EAGVAQSPRYKIIEKRQSVAFWCNPISGHATLYWYQQILGQGPKLLIQFQNNGVVDDSQLPKDRFSAERLKGVDSTLKIQPAKLEDSAVYLCASSLVFQGAYNEQFFGPGTRLTVL.

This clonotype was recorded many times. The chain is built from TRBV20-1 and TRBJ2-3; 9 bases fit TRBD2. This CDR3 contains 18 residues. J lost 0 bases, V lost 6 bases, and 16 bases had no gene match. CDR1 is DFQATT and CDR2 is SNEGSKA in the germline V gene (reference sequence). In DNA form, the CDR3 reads TGCAGTGCCCAGGGACTAGCACAGAAAAAATCTAGCACAGATACGCAGTATTTT. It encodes CSAQGLAQKKSSTDTQYF.

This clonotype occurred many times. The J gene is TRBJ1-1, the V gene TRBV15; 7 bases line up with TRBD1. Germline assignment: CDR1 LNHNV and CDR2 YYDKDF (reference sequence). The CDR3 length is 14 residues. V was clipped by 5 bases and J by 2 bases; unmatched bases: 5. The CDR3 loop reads CATSRRDRNTEAFF. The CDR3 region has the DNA TGTGCCACCAGCCGCCGGGACAGAAACACTGAAGCTTTCTTT. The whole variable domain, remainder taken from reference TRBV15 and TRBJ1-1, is DAMVIQNPRYQVTQFGKPVTLSCSQTLNHNVMYWYQQKSSQAPKLLFHYYDKDFNNEADTPDNFQSRRPNTSFCFLDIRSPGLGDTAMYLCATSRRDRNTEAFFGQGTRLTVV.

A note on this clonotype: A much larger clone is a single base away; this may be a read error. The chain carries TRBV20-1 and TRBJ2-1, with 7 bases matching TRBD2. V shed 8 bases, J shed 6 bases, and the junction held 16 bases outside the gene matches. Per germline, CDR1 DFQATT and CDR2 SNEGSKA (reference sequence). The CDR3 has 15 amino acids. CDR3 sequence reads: CSTISLRERGNEQFF. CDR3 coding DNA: TGCAGTACCATCAGTCTGCGGGAGAGGGGCAATGAGCAGTTCTTC.

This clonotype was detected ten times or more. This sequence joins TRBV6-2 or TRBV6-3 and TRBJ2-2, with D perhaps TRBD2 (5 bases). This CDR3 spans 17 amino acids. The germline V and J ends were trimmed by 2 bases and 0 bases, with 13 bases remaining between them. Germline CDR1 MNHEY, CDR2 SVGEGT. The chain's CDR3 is CASSYPPGYSNTGELFF. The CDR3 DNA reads TGTGCCAGCAGTTACCCGCCGGGATACTCGAACACCGGGGAGCTGTTTTTT.

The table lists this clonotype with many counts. The CDR3 DNA sequence: TGTGCCAGCAGCTTACGGCCCGGGGAGCTGTTTTTT. Residues: CASSLRPGELFF. This rearrangement joins TRBV7-8 to TRBJ2-2; the D is unclear. The V gene lost 2 bases and the J gene lost 6 bases, with 4 bases spanning the gap. Per the germline V gene, CDR1 is SGHVS and CDR2 is FQNEAQ. This CDR3 comprises 12 residues.

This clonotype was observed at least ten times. The CDR3, as DNA: TGCAGCGTTGAATCTCCCACTAGCGGGTACGAGCAGTACTTC. It codes for CSVESPTSGYEQYF. The chain has TRBV29-1 and TRBJ2-7; TRBD2 agrees at 9 bases. The CDR3 is made up of 14 amino acids. CDR1 is SQVTM and CDR2 is ANQGSEA in the germline V gene. Trimming cost V 2 bases and J 4 bases; bases outside gene matches: 6.

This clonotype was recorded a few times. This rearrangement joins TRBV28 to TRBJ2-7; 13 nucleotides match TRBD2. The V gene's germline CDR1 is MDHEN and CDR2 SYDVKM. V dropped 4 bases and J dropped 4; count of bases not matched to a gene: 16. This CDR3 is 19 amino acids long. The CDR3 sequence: CASSSPTDGLAGEVYEQYF. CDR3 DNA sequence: TGTGCCAGCAGTTCCCCCACTGACGGACTAGCGGGAGAGGTGTACGAGCAGTACTTC. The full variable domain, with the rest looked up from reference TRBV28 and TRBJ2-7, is DVKVTQSSRYLVKRTGEKVFLECVQDMDHENMFWYRQDPGLGLRLIYFSYDVKMKEKGDIPEGYSVSREKKERFSLILESASTNQTSMYLCASSSPTDGLAGEVYEQYFGPGTRLTVT.

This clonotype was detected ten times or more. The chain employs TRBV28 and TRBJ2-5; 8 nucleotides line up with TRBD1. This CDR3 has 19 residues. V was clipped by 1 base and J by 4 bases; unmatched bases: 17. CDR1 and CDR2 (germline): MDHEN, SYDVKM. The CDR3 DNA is TGTGCCAGCAGTTTATATACCCTTGAGGACAGGGTTTCGGGAGAGACCCAGTACTTC. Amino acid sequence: CASSLYTLEDRVSGETQYF. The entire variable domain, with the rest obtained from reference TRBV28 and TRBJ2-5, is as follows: DVKVTQSSRYLVKRTGEKVFLECVQDMDHENMFWYRQDPGLGLRLIYFSYDVKMKEKGDIPEGYSVSREKKERFSLILESASTNQTSMYLCASSLYTLEDRVSGETQYFGPGTRLLVL.

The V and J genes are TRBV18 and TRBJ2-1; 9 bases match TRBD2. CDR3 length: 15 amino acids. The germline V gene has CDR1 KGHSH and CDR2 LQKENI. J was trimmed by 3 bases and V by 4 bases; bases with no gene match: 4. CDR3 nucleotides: TGTGCCAGCTCACTCGGGACTAGCTTCTACAATGAGCAGTTCTTC. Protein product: CASSLGTSFYNEQFF.

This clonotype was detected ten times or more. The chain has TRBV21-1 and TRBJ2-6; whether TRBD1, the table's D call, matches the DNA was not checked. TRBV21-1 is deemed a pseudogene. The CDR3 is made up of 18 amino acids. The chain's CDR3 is CASSNPLGQISGANVLTF. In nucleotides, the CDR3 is TGTGCCAGCAGCAACCCTCTGGGACAAATCTCTGGGGCCAACGTCCTGACTTTC.

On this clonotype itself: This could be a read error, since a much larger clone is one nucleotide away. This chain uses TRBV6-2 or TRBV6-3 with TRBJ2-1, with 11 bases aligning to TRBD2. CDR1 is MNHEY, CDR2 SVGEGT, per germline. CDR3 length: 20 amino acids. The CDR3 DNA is TGTGCCAGCAGCCCGCTGATCGTTCTAGCGGGAGGCCCCTCCTACAATGGGCAGTTCTTC. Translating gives CASSPLIVLAGGPSYNGQFF.

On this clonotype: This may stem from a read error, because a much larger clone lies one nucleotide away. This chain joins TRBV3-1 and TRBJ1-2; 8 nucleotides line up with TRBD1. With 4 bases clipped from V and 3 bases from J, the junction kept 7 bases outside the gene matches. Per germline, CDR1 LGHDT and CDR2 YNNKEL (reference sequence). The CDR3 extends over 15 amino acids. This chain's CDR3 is CASSLRTGTDYGYTF. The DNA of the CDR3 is TGTGCCAGCAGCCTGAGGACAGGGACTGACTATGGCTACACCTTC.

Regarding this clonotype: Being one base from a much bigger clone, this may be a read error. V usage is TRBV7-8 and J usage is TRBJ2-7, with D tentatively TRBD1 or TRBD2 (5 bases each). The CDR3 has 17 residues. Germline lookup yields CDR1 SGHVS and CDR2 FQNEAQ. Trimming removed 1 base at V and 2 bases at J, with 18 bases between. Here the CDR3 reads CASSLVLFGDHPYEQYF. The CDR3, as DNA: TGTGCCAGCAGCTTAGTTTTGTTCGGGGACCACCCCTACGAGCAGTACTTC.

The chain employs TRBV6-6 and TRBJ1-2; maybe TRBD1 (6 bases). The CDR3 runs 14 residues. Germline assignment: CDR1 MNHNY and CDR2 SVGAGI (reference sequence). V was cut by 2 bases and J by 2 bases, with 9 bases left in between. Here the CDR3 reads CASSYIGGNYGYTF. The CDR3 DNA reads TGTGCCAGCAGTTACATAGGGGGAAACTATGGCTACACCTTC.

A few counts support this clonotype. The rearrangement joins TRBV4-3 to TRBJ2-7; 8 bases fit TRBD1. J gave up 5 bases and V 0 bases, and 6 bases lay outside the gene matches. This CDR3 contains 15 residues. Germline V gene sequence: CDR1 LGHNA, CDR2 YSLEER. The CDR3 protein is CASSQDEDRDHEQYF. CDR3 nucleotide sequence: TGCGCCAGCAGCCAAGATGAGGACAGGGACCACGAGCAGTACTTC.

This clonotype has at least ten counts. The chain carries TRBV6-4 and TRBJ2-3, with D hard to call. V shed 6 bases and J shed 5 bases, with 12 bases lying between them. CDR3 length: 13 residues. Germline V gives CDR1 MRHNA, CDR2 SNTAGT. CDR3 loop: CASSAEVGDTQYF. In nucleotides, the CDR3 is TGTGCCAGCAGCGCGGAAGTGGGAGATACGCAGTATTTT.

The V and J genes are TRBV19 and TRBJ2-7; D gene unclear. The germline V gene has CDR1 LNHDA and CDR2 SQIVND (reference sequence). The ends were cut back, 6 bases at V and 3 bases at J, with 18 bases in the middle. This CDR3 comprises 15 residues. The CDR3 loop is CASSPTLGVNYEQYF. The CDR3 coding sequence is TGTGCCAGTAGCCCTACCCTTGGGGTGAACTACGAGCAGTACTTC.

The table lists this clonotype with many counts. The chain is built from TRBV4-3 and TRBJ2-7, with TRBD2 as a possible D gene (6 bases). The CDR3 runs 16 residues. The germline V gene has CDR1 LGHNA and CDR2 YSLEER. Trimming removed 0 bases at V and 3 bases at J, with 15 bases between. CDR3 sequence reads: CASSQDGTGVNYEQYF. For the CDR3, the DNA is TGCGCCAGCAGCCAAGACGGGACTGGCGTTAACTACGAGCAGTACTTC.